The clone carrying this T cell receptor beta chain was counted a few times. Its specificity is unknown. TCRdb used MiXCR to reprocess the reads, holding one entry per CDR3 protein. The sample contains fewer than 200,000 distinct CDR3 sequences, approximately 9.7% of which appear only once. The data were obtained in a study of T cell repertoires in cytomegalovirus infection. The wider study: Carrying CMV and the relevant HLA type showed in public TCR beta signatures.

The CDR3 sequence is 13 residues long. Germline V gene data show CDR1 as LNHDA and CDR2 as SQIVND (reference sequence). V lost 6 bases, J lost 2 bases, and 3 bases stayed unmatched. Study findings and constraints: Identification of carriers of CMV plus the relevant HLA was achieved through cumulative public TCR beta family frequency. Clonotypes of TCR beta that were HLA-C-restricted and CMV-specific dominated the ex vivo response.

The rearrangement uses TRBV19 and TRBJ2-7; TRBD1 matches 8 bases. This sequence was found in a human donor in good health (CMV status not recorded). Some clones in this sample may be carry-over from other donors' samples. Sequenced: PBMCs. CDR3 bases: TGTGCCAGTAGACGGACAGGGACCTACGAGCAGTACTTC. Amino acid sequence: CASRRTGTYEQYF.